This is a list of T cell receptor beta chains from one sample in a study of blood T cells in healthy people across ages. TCRdb called the 5' RACE reads again in MiXCR, with one record for every CDR3 protein. The sample includes fewer than 800,000 distinct CDR3 sequences, about 30% of them seen just once. Specimen: blood. The source of these receptors is a woman older than 75 in good health. Each CDR3 is given with its conserved first and last residue. Fields, in order: J gene, V gene, CDR3 protein.

TRBJ1-2 | TRBV29-1 | CSVDSLEGASGGYTF
TRBJ2-1 | TRBV7-3 | CASSLSGTGMRNEQFF
TRBJ1-2 | TRBV11-2 | CASSPLEGRAYGYTF
TRBJ2-5 | TRBV5-1 | CASSLVSGGQETQYF
TRBJ2-1 | TRBV7-2 | CASGYSGGPVHEQFF
TRBJ2-3 | TRBV5-1 | CASSLSDPGTDTQYF
TRBJ1-2 | TRBV7-9 | CASSLAAGEMRYTF
TRBJ2-1 | TRBV5-1 | CASATGGPPNEQFF
TRBJ2-5 | TRBV20-1 | CSGRRAQETQYF
TRBJ1-2 | TRBV20-1 | CSAIEGSNYGYTF
TRBJ2-3 | TRBV20-1 | CSASLVRTDTQYF
TRBJ2-3 | TRBV20-1 | CSARDGIATDTQYF
TRBJ2-3 | TRBV9 | CASSVTGTGTDTQYF
TRBJ2-7 | TRBV12-3/TRBV12-4 | CASSLRSGSYEQYF
TRBJ2-3 | TRBV7-2 | CASSLAGTSEADTQYF
TRBJ2-1 | TRBV19 | CASSIDGNEQFF
TRBJ2-3 | TRBV9 | CASSVGGAGGRGDTQYF
TRBJ2-7 | TRBV7-9 | CASSLGQAATYEQYF
TRBJ2-3 | TRBV20-1 | CSAREPRDSDTQYF
TRBJ1-5 | TRBV28 | CASYPQGGHQPQHF
TRBJ1-5 | TRBV15 | CATRDELGQPQHF
TRBJ2-1 | TRBV5-1 | CASSTQRAGGRGEQFF
TRBJ2-5 | TRBV5-1 | CASTLNPGTGVEQYF
TRBJ2-7 | TRBV20-1 | CSAKSTSGYNEQYF
TRBJ2-7 | TRBV6-1 | CASSRQGLADTYEQYF
TRBJ2-3 | TRBV7-9 | CASSSALAESTDTQYF
TRBJ1-1 | TRBV18 | CASSTTNTEAFF
TRBJ2-5 | TRBV7-2 | CASSSPKRGVVQGTQYF
TRBJ1-2 | TRBV6-1 | CASSGWGARSNYGYTF
TRBJ2-3 | TRBV4-2 | CASSHWEGSTDTQYF
TRBJ1-2 | TRBV5-5 | CASSWTGDHGYTF
TRBJ2-1 | TRBV5-6 | CASSLERGYNEQFF
TRBJ2-1 | TRBV6-1 | CASSLVRGTLGNEQFF
TRBJ2-7 | TRBV7-2 | CASSLSARLEQYF
TRBJ2-7 | TRBV9 | CASSVLGGEQYF
TRBJ2-7 | TRBV12-3/TRBV12-4 | CASSLTSGRGFSEQYF
TRBJ2-5 | TRBV7-9 | CASSLPDIGETQYF
TRBJ2-5 | TRBV5-1 | CASSLEASGAFAKTQYF
NA | TRBV20-1 | CSALTRETQYF
TRBJ1-1 | TRBV27 | CASSFRANTEAFF
TRBJ1-1 | TRBV7-8 | CASSFGAGSTEAFF
TRBJ2-5 | TRBV6-6 | CASTRSMGKETQYF
TRBJ2-7 | TRBV16 | CASSRDTGLNYEQYF
TRBJ1-1 | TRBV2 | CASTRDRSIMNTEAFF
TRBJ2-1 | TRBV21-1 | CASTPPRGLAGGREQFF
TRBJ1-2 | TRBV5-1 | CASSLRQGEGYTF
TRBJ1-5 | TRBV6-1 | CASSEGVGGSNQPQHF
TRBJ2-3 | TRBV7-2 | CASSHPGRGPSGTQYF
TRBJ1-1 | TRBV6-2/TRBV6-3 | CACCRVANTEAFF
TRBJ2-7 | TRBV27 | CASSLKTTLLGAYEQYF
TRBJ2-1 | TRBV7-8 | CASSLQGGSSYNEQFF
TRBJ2-6 | TRBV7-2 | CASTKRDRISSGANVLTF
TRBJ1-2 | TRBV2 | CASRGAGRRGGYTF
TRBJ2-7 | TRBV7-9 | CASSSRDTFSYEQYF
TRBJ2-3 | TRBV12-3/TRBV12-4 | CASSLGGLASTDTQYF
TRBJ1-5 | TRBV6-6 | CSSSYSVTGMSPQHF
TRBJ1-2 | TRBV5-6 | CASSLGGVRNYGYTF
TRBJ2-1 | TRBV6-5 | CASSYSDYNNEQFF
TRBJ2-1 | TRBV7-8 | CASSWGTRDNEQFF
TRBJ1-5 | TRBV20-1 | CSAGDIEQPQHF